The present TCR beta chain was sequenced within a study of shared clonotypes between healthy human individuals. Concerning this clone: Its antigen is unknown.

Every subset had its genomic DNA shared out evenly among several immunoSEQ plates. Produced via immunoSEQ multiplex PCR; TCRdb's table is partial and in-frame only. Among about a million clones listed, around three quarters were seen once. Overall study findings and caveats: In the sorted subsets, rarefaction showed sequencing was incomplete despite large depth.

This clonotype originated in a man aged 18 to 30 in good health. Some clones in this sample may be carry-over from other donors' samples. Input material: memory CD4+ T cells from PBMCs. The subset is: CD45RA-negative fraction.

CDR3 protein: CASSLSSLNQPQHF. For the CDR3, the DNA is TGTGCCAGCAGCTTATCCAGTCTCAATCAGCCCCAGCATTTT. The chain carries TRBV7-2 and TRBJ1-5; no definite D call. This CDR3 contains 14 residues. V lost 2 bases and J lost 3, with 8 bases in between. The germline gives CDR1 SGHTA, CDR2 FQGNSA.